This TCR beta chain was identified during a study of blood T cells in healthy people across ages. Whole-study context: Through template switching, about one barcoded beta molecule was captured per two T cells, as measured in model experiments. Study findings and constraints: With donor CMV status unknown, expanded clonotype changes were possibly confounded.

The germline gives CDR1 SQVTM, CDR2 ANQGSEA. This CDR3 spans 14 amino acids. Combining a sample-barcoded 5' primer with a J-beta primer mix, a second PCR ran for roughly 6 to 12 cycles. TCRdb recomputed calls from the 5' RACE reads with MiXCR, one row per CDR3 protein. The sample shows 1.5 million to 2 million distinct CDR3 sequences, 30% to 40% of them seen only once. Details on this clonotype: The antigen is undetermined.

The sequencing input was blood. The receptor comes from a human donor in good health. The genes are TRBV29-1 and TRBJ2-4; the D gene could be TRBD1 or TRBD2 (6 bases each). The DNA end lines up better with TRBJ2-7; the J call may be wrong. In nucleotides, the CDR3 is TGCAGCGTTGAAGTGCAGGGGACTTTCGACGAGCAGTACTTC. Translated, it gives CSVEVQGTFDEQYF.